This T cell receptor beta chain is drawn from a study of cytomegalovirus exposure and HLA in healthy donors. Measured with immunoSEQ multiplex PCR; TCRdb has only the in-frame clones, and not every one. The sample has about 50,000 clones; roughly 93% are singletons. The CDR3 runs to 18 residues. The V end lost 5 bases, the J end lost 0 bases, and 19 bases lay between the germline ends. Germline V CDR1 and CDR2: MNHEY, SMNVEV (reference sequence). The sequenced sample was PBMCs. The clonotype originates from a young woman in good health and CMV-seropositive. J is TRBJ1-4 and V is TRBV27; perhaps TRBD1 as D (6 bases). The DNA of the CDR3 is TGTGCCAGCAGTAGGGGGACAATCAGGGGAGCAACTAATGAAAAACTGTTTTTT. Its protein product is CASSRGTIRGATNEKLFF.